The present T cell receptor beta chain was sequenced within a study of blood T cell repertoires in COVID-19. Study background: COVID-19 samples collected from the United States, Italy and Spain covered acute and convalescent phases. Sources were T cells, B-cell-depleted T cells, or PBMCs; the material itself was cDNA or gDNA.

The germline V and J ends were trimmed by 6 bases and 0 bases, with 10 bases remaining between them. The CDR3 contains 14 residues. CDR1 is MDHEN and CDR2 is SYDVKM in the germline V gene. Source study methods: Amplification with reference gene primers provided the estimates of nucleated cell counts. Generated by immunoSEQ multiplex PCR, the TCRdb table keeps only in-frame clones and is missing some. That table furnishes V, J and clone size, whereas the DNA furnished D and trimming. The table includes 220,000 or so clones, 75% to 90% detected once. The sample was peripheral blood. The chain recombines TRBV28 with TRBJ2-3, with TRBD1 as a possible D gene (5 bases). The receptor comes from a man aged 55 to 70 who had recovered from COVID-19. The CDR3 loop is CASSRQGSTDTQYF. CDR3 DNA: TGTGCCAGCAGCCGCCAGGGTAGCACAGATACGCAGTATTTT.